The next 31 T cell receptor beta chains were all read from a single sample in a study of CD8 T cells in Susac syndrome. Reverse transcription used roughly 0.5 to 1 ug RNA and random hexamers. TCRdb re-derived calls from the immunoSEQ multiplex PCR reads in MiXCR, one entry per CDR3 protein. The data contain 100,000 to 150,000 distinct CDR3 sequences, about 94% of them singletons. The specimen was CD8+ T cells from PBMCs. The receptors were sampled from a human donor with Susac syndrome.

This sequence joins TRBV11-2 and TRBJ1-1; tentative D call: TRBD1 (5 bases). Germline V gives CDR1 SGHAT, CDR2 FQNNGV. The V end was cut by 7 bases, the J end by 10 bases, with 25 bases between. The length of the CDR3 is 15 residues. The CDR3: CASTPLGVGVRGAFF. CDR3 in DNA: TGTGCCAGCACCCCTTTGGGGGTCGGGGTTCGTGGAGCTTTCTTT.

This chain uses TRBV6-1 with TRBJ2-6; D is possibly TRBD1 (5 bases). Germline assignment: CDR1 MNHNS and CDR2 SASEGT. Trimming pared 1 base from V and 4 bases from J, leaving 11 bases between. The CDR3 consists of 16 residues. DNA of the CDR3: TGTGCCAGCAGTGAAGAAGGGGCTTCGGGGGCCAACGTCCTGACTTTC. It codes for CASSEEGASGANVLTF.

CDR3 sequence (DNA): TGTGCCAGCAGTTTAAATTCCCGATACGAGCAGTACTTC. The encoded protein is CASSLNSRYEQYF. The rearrangement joins TRBV27 to TRBJ2-7; no clear D. The CDR3 runs to 13 residues. Per germline, CDR1 MNHEY and CDR2 SMNVEV (reference sequence). V was shortened by 2 bases and J by 4 bases, with 9 bases between the two germline ends.

This chain joins TRBV4-1 and TRBJ1-2; D gene uncertain. Germline V CDR1 and CDR2: MGHRA, YSYEKL. CDR3 length: 12 residues. Trimming stripped 1 base from V and 8 bases from J, with 8 bases between. This chain's CDR3 is CASSQGVIGYTF. CDR3 DNA sequence: TGCGCCAGCAGCCAAGGTGTGATAGGCTACACCTTC.

This CDR3 is CASSSGLAGGSTDEQYF. The CDR3 DNA sequence: TGTGCCAGCAGCTCGGGACTAGCGGGAGGGAGCACCGACGAGCAGTACTTC. The chain is built from TRBV7-8 and TRBJ2-7; 16 bases align to TRBD2. The CDR3 is 17 amino acids. Germline V gene sequence: CDR1 SGHVS, CDR2 FQNEAQ. With 4 bases clipped from V and 5 bases from J, the junction kept 8 bases outside the gene matches.

The chain has TRBV3-1 and TRBJ2-6; D is tentatively TRBD1 or TRBD2 (6 bases each). The CDR3 has 15 amino acids. Germline values: CDR1 LGHDT, CDR2 YNNKEL (reference sequence). Trimming removed 5 bases from V and 4 bases from J, with 12 bases in between. CDR3 nucleotides: TGTGCCAGCAGCTACCCGGGGGCGGGGGCCAACGTCCTGACTTTC. This encodes CASSYPGAGANVLTF.

The chain recombines TRBV4-3 with TRBJ1-1, with 7 nucleotides matching TRBD1. The ends lost 3 bases at V and 6 bases at J; junction bases unmatched: 10. The CDR3 runs 15 residues. Per germline, CDR1 LGHNA and CDR2 YSLEER. This chain's CDR3 is CASSQTARQGPEAFF. In DNA, the CDR3 is TGCGCCAGCAGCCAGACCGCCCGACAGGGACCTGAAGCTTTCTTT.

The chain is built from TRBV19 and TRBJ2-7; D is uncertain. This CDR3 spans 14 amino acids. Deletions cut 8 bases from V and 3 bases from J, with 17 bases between. Germline V gene data show CDR1 as LNHDA and CDR2 as SQIVND (reference sequence). The CDR3 sequence is CASSPAQSGYEQYF. In DNA, the CDR3 is TGTGCCAGTTCCCCGGCACAGTCCGGCTACGAGCAGTACTTC.

The chain couples TRBV9 to TRBJ1-2; D possibly corresponds to TRBD1 (5 bases). This CDR3 is built from 18 residues. Germline CDR1 reads SGDLS; CDR2 reads YYNGEE. The V and J ends lost 0 bases and 5 bases respectively, with 23 bases between them. The CDR3: CASSVAPGTDAAEYGYTF. The CDR3 DNA reads as TGTGCCAGCAGCGTAGCCCCCGGGACGGATGCCGCCGAGTATGGCTACACCTTC.

The chain employs TRBV20-1 and TRBJ2-5; D is perhaps TRBD2 (6 bases). Germline assignment: CDR1 DFQATT and CDR2 SNEGSKA (reference sequence). Deletions cut 6 bases from V and 5 bases from J, with 16 bases between. The CDR3 spans 13 residues. CDR3 nucleotide sequence: TGCAGTGCCCCACGGGGGAGAACCGAGACCCAGTACTTC. Its translation: CSAPRGRTETQYF.

This clonotype has just one count. The rearrangement uses TRBV15 and TRBJ2-1; 9 nucleotides match TRBD2. The germline V gene has CDR1 LNHNV and CDR2 YYDKDF (reference sequence). The CDR3 length is 14 residues. Germline trimming cut 4 bases from V and 5 bases from J; bases unmatched to any gene: 3. The CDR3 nucleotides are TGTGCCACCAGCAATCCTAGCGGGGACAATGAGCAGTTCTTC. As protein: CATSNPSGDNEQFF.

The chain is built from TRBV27 and TRBJ2-3; TRBD2 is a possible D gene (5 bases). Between the trimmed V and J ends, which lost 8 bases and 5 bases, there was a span of 23 bases. CDR1 is MNHEY, CDR2 SMNVEV, per germline (reference sequence). The CDR3 sequence is 16 residues long. The DNA of the CDR3 is TGTGCCAGCGTACCCTCCACCGGGGAAGTGGGAGATACGCAGTATTTT. This sequence encodes CASVPSTGEVGDTQYF.

The chain combines TRBV19 with TRBJ1-5, with no clear D. Trimming removed 3 bases from V and 1 base from J, with 10 bases in between. The CDR3 extends over 15 amino acids. CDR1 is LNHDA and CDR2 is SQIVND in the germline V gene (reference sequence). The CDR3: CASSIPGGSNQPQHF. CDR3 coding DNA: TGTGCCAGTAGTATCCCCGGTGGGAGCAATCAGCCCCAGCATTTT. Together with reference TRBV19 and TRBJ1-5, the CDR3 gives the full variable domain: DGGITQSPKYLFRKEGQNVTLSCEQNLNHDAMYWYRQDPGQGLRLIYYSQIVNDFQKGDIAEGYSVSREKKESFPLTVTSAQKNPTAFYLCASSIPGGSNQPQHFGDGTRLSIL.

The chain couples TRBV12-3 or TRBV12-4 to TRBJ2-3; maybe TRBD1 (5 bases). V lost 3 bases to trimming and J lost 2 bases, with 18 bases between them. This CDR3 contains 17 residues. The CDR3 loop reads CASSFGAATANTDTQYF. CDR3 bases: TGTGCCAGCAGTTTTGGGGCGGCGACTGCCAACACAGATACGCAGTATTTT.

This chain joins TRBV2 and TRBJ2-7; D not resolved. The CDR3 length is 12 residues. From germline, CDR1 is SNHLY and CDR2 FYNNEI. Trimming took 3 bases from V and 1 from J, leaving 4 bases between them. CDR3 in amino acids: CASSDGSYEQYF. CDR3 sequence (DNA): TGTGCCAGCAGTGACGGGTCCTACGAGCAGTACTTC.

The chain uses TRBV12-3 or TRBV12-4 and TRBJ2-5; weak D call: TRBD2 (5 bases). The CDR3 covers 13 residues. Trimming stripped 6 bases from V and 1 base from J, with 9 bases between. The CDR3: CASRPSGQETQYF. The CDR3, as DNA: TGTGCCAGCAGACCAAGCGGCCAAGAGACCCAGTACTTC.

V gene TRBV3-1 combines with J gene TRBJ2-1, with 13 bases matching TRBD2. This CDR3 is 17 amino acids long. CDR1 is LGHDT and CDR2 is YNNKEL in the germline V gene (reference sequence). The J segment lost 8 bases and the V segment lost 0 bases, leaving 7 bases of the junction unmatched. As DNA, the CDR3 is TGTGCCAGCAGCCAAGAAACTAGCGGGGGGGCCTGGGATGAGCAGTTCTTC. Amino acid sequence: CASSQETSGGAWDEQFF.

The J gene is TRBJ1-1, the V gene TRBV12-3 or TRBV12-4, with D unclear. The V and J ends lost 6 bases and 1 base respectively, with 9 bases between them. This CDR3 region has 13 residues. The CDR3 protein is CASSHPGNTEAFF. The CDR3 DNA reads as TGTGCCAGCAGCCACCCTGGGAACACTGAAGCTTTCTTT.

The V gene is TRBV11-2, the J gene TRBJ2-5, with 7 bases identical to TRBD1. The CDR3 length is 16 residues. The V gene's germline CDR1 is SGHAT and CDR2 FQNNGV. J lost 0 bases, V lost 3 bases, and 7 bases had no gene match. CDR3 sequence reads: CASSLGTGQNQETQYF. Here the CDR3 DNA reads TGTGCCAGCAGCTTGGGGACGGGACAGAACCAAGAGACCCAGTACTTC.

V is TRBV30 and J is TRBJ2-1; D might be TRBD1 or TRBD2, each matching 5 bases. CDR1 is GTSNPN and CDR2 is SVGIG in the germline V gene (reference sequence). This CDR3 has 14 residues. With 4 bases removed from V and 7 bases from J, the gap between germline ends came to 17 bases. CDR3 coding DNA: TGTGCCTGGACCCCACGGGGCCCGGAGAATGAGCAGTTCTTC. This sequence encodes CAWTPRGPENEQFF.

The chain employs TRBV9 and TRBJ1-2; 10 bases are shared with TRBD1. CDR1 is SGDLS and CDR2 is YYNGEE in the germline V gene. This CDR3 spans 16 amino acids. Unmatched junction bases numbered 11, after V lost 3 bases and J lost 6 bases. CDR3 amino acids: CASSGAGTGEIHGYTF. Written as DNA, the CDR3 is TGTGCCAGCAGCGGCGCCGGGACAGGGGAGATCCATGGCTACACCTTC.

The chain uses TRBV9 and TRBJ2-1; D perhaps matches TRBD1 (6 bases). CDR1 and CDR2 (germline): SGDLS, YYNGEE. The CDR3 consists of 11 residues. The V gene lost 4 bases and the J gene lost 10 bases, with 9 bases spanning the gap. The CDR3 loop reads CASSFRGEQFF. CDR3 in DNA: TGTGCCAGCAGCTTCAGGGGAGAGCAGTTCTTC.

The rearrangement links TRBV30 to TRBJ2-3, with TRBD1 as a possible D gene (6 bases). CDR1 and CDR2 (germline): GTSNPN, SVGIG (reference sequence). V lost 3 bases and J 2 bases, leaving 18 bases between the germline ends. The CDR3 length is 16 residues. Written as DNA, the CDR3 is TGTGCCTGGAGACCCAGGACCTCAGGGGACACAGATACGCAGTATTTT. Encoded protein: CAWRPRTSGDTDTQYF.

V and J are TRBV20-1 and TRBJ2-1; D may correspond to TRBD1 or TRBD2 (5 bases each). V was pared by 6 bases and J by 4 bases, with 13 bases between. Germline lookup yields CDR1 DFQATT and CDR2 SNEGSKA (reference sequence). The CDR3 has 13 residues. CDR3 protein: CSASLGDYNEQFF. Written as DNA, the CDR3 is TGCAGTGCCTCCCTGGGGGATTACAATGAGCAGTTCTTC.

For the CDR3, the DNA is TGTGCCAGCAGGGCGGTTAGACACTATGGCTACACCTTC. Translating it yields CASRAVRHYGYTF. The chain has TRBV28 and TRBJ1-2; D not certain. The CDR3 loop spans 13 amino acids. With 6 bases removed from V and 3 bases from J, the gap between germline ends came to 11 bases. Germline V gene sequence: CDR1 MDHEN, CDR2 SYDVKM.

The J gene is TRBJ2-1, the V gene TRBV29-1; D is ambiguous. Trimming cost V 4 bases and J 12 bases, with 19 bases left between them. Germline values: CDR1 SQVTM, CDR2 ANQGSEA. CDR3 size: 13 residues. CDR3 coding DNA: TGCAGCGTTGTCTACAGTGGGAATCCCGCGCAGTTCTTC. It codes for CSVVYSGNPAQFF.

V and J are TRBV30 and TRBJ2-5; D is uncertain. CDR3 length: 13 residues. Per the germline V gene, CDR1 is GTSNPN and CDR2 is SVGIG (reference sequence). V lost 0 bases, J lost 1 base, and 6 bases lay in between. The CDR3 here is CAWSVNSQETQYF. CDR3 nucleotide sequence: TGTGCCTGGAGTGTAAACAGCCAAGAGACCCAGTACTTC.

The chain couples TRBV9 to TRBJ2-1, with 11 bases fitting TRBD1. The germline V gene encodes CDR1 SGDLS and CDR2 YYNGEE. The length of the CDR3 is 17 residues. The junction had 2 bases not matched to a gene; V was cut back by 0 bases and J by 0 bases. The CDR3, as DNA: TGTGCCAGCAGCGTAGGGGACAGGGGGAGCTCCTACAATGAGCAGTTCTTC. Encoded protein: CASSVGDRGSSYNEQFF.

The chain employs TRBV5-6 and TRBJ1-1; 7 bases are a match to TRBD1. The V gene's germline CDR1 is SGHDT and CDR2 YYEEEE. V gave up 4 bases and J gave up 0 bases; unmatched junction bases: 3. There are 14 residues in the CDR3. This CDR3 reads CASSVTGMNTEAFF. CDR3 bases: TGTGCCAGCAGCGTGACAGGGATGAACACTGAAGCTTTCTTT.

This chain uses TRBV29-1 with TRBJ2-1; tentatively, D is TRBD1 (6 bases). V was pared by 6 bases and J by 2 bases, with 14 bases between. Germline CDR1 reads SQVTM; CDR2 reads ANQGSEA. CDR3 length: 14 amino acids. In nucleotides, the CDR3 is TGCAGCGTGATAACTTGGGACACCTACAATGAGCAGTTCTTC. This encodes CSVITWDTYNEQFF.

The chain joins TRBV13 to TRBJ1-5; D is possibly TRBD1 (5 bases). The germline CDR1 and CDR2 sequences are PRHDT and FYEKMQ (reference sequence). There are 13 residues in the CDR3. With 0 bases removed from V and 12 bases from J, the gap between germline ends came to 12 bases. The CDR3 sequence is CASSLGRRGVQHF. DNA of the CDR3: TGTGCCAGCAGCTTAGGGCGAAGGGGCGTCCAGCATTTT.